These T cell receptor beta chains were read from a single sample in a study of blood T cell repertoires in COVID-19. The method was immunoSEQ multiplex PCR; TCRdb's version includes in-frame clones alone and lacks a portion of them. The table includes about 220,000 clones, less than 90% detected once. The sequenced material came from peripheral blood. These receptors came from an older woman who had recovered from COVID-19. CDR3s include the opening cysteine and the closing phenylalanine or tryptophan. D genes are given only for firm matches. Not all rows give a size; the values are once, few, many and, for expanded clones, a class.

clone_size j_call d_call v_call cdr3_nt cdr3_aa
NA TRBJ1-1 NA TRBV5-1 TGCGCCAGCAGCTTGCAGGTGGGCACTGAAGCTTTCTTT CASSLQVGTEAFF
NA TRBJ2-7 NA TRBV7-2 TGTGCCAGCAGCCTAATGGCGGGGAAGAGCTCCTACGAGCAGTACTTC CASSLMAGKSSYEQYF
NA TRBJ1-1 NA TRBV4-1 TGCGCCAGCAGCTGGAGGGACGGGCGCTTGACTGAAGCTTTCTTT CASSWRDGRLTEAFF
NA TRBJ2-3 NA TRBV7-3 TGTGCCAGCAGCTTAATGGACAGCAACCCACTCGGTACTGCAAATATTGGCACAGATACGCAGTATTTT CASSLMDSNPLGTANIGTDTQYF
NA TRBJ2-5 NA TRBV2 TGTGCCAGCAGTCTCTACAGGGAGATGGAGACCCAGTACTTC CASSLYREMETQYF
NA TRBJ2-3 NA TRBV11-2 TGTGCCAGCCGACCTTTGGGAGGTGGTTACGCAGATACGCAGTATTTT CASRPLGGGYADTQYF
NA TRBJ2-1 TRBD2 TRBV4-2 TGTGCCAGCAGCCAAGGGGCTAGCGGGGGCCGATACAATGAGCAGTTCTTC CASSQGASGGRYNEQFF
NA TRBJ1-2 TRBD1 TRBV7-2 TGTGCCAGCGGAGAAAATGGACAGGCTATGGGAGGCTACACCTTC CASGENGQAMGGYTF
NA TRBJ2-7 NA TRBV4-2 TGTGCCAGCAGCCAAGATTTGGAGGGGCTGGCCTACGAGCAGTACTTC CASSQDLEGLAYEQYF
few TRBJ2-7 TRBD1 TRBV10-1 TGCGCCAGTAGTACCCCAGGGGGTGAGCAGTACTTC CASSTPGGEQYF
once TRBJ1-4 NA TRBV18 TGTGCCAGCTCTCTCGGAGACTGGCGAACTAATGAAAAACTGTTTTTT CASSLGDWRTNEKLFF
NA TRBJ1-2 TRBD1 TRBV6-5 TGTGCCAGCAGTTGGGGACAGGGCTCGAACTATGGCTACACCTTC CASSWGQGSNYGYTF
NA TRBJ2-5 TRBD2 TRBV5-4 TGTGCCAGCAGCCCCGCCGACGCGGGAGGGAGTGAGACCCAGTACTTC CASSPADAGGSETQYF
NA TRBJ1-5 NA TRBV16 TGTGCCAGCAGCCCGGACATAAGCAATCAGCCCCAGCATTTT CASSPDISNQPQHF
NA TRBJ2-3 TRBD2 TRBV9 TGTGCCAGCAGCGCGAGACTAGCGGGGGGCCCTAGCACAGATACGCAGTATTTT CASSARLAGGPSTDTQYF
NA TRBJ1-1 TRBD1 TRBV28 TGTGCCAGCAGCTATGCCGGGACAGGGAAGGCGAACACTGAAGCTTTCTTT CASSYAGTGKANTEAFF
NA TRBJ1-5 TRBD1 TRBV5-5 TGTGCCAGCAGCCTGGGGTCACGGACAGGGGACTTTATCAATCAGCCCCAGCATTTT CASSLGSRTGDFINQPQHF
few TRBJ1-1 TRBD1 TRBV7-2 TGTGCCAGCAGCATGGGACAGGGCGGTACTGAAGCTTTCTTT CASSMGQGGTEAFF
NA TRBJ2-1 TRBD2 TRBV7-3 TGTGCCAGCAGCCCCTGGTGGCGGGGGGACAATGAGCAGTTCTTC CASSPWWRGDNEQFF
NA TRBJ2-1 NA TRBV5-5 TGTGCCAGCAGCTCCTCGCGGCCCTACAATGAGCAGTTCTTC CASSSSRPYNEQFF
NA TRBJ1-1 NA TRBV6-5 TGTGCCAGCAGTTACTGGCGCCGGGGGGGGTCTGTTGAAGCTTTCTTT CASSYWRRGGSVEAFF
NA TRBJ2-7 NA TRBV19 TGTGCCAGTAGTCCCGCGGTGGGGGGACGCGAGCAGTACTTC CASSPAVGGREQYF
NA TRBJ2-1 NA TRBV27 TGTGCCAGCAGTTTACGGAGGGCGGGCAATGAGCAGTTCTTC CASSLRRAGNEQFF
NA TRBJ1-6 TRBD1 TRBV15 TGTGCCACCAGCGGGAAAAGACAGGGGTGGTCACCCCTCCACTTT CATSGKRQGWSPLHF
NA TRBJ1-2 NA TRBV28 TGTGCCAGCAGTTTATCGGGAGGGGTCAACTATGGCTACACCTTC CASSLSGGVNYGYTF
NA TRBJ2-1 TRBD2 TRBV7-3 TGTGCCAGCAGCTTAATTAGCGGGGGGGCCGACAATGAGCAGTTCTTC CASSLISGGADNEQFF
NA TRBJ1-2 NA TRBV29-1 TGCAGCGTTGACGCAGGGGATGGCTACACCTTC CSVDAGDGYTF
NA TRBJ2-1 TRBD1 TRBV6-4 TGTGCCAGCTTCCTTCATAACAGGGGGTATGGAGATGAGCAGTTCTTC CASFLHNRGYGDEQFF
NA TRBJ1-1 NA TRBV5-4 TGTGCCAGCAGCTTGGGACAGCGAAGGAACACTGAAGCTTTCTTT CASSLGQRRNTEAFF
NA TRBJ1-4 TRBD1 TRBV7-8 TGTGCCAGCACCAAAGGGGGCGGGAATGAAAAACTGTTTTTT CASTKGGGNEKLFF
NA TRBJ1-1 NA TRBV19 TGTGCCAGTAGTATAGGAGGAATTGAAGCTTTCTTT CASSIGGIEAFF
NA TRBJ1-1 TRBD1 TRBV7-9 TGTGCCAGCAGCCTAAAAAATCTCAGGGACAGGGGAGGCACTGAAGCTTTCTTT CASSLKNLRDRGGTEAFF
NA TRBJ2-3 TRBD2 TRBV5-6 TGTGCCAGCATAAATAGCGGGGGGGCCGGAGATACGCAGTATTTT CASINSGGAGDTQYF
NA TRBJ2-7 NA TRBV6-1 TGTGCCAGCAGTGAAGCCGGACTCCTTTTATCCTACGAGCAGTACTTC CASSEAGLLLSYEQYF
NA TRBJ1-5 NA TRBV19 TGTGCCAGTACCCCCCGCACGGTTGGCAATCAGCCCCAGCATTTT CASTPRTVGNQPQHF
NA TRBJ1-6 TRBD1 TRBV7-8 TGTGCCAGCAGCTCGACCGGACAGGCCTCACCCCTCCACTTT CASSSTGQASPLHF
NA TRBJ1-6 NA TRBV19 TGTGCCAGTAGTATATCGGTCGATTCACCCCTCCACTTT CASSISVDSPLHF
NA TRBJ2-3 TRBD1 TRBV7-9 TGTGCCAGCAGCTTATCAAGGACAGGGACGAGCACAGATACGCAGTATTTT CASSLSRTGTSTDTQYF
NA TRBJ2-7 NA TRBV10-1 TGCGCCAGCATGGTAAAGCGACCCTACGAGCAGTACTTC CASMVKRPYEQYF
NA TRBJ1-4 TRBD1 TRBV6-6 TGCGCCTCTAGACAGGGGAATGAAAAACTGTTTTTT CASRQGNEKLFF
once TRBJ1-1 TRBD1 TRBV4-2 TGTGCCAGCAGCCAAGACAGGGGGAGCACTGAAGCTTTCTTT CASSQDRGSTEAFF